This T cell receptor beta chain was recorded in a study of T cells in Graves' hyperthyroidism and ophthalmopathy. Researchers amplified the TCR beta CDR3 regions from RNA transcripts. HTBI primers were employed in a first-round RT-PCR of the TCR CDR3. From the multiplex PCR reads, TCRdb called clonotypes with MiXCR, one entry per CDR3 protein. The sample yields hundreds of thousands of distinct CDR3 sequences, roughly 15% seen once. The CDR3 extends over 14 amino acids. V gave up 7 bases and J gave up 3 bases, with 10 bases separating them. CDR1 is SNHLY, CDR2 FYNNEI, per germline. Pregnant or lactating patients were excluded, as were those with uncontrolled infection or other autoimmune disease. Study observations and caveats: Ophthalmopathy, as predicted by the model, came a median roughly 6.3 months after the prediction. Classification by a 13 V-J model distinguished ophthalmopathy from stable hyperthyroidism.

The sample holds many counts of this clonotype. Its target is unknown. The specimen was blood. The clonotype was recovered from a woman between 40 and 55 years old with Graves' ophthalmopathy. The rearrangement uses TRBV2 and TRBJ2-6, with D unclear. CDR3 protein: CASTQASGANVLTF. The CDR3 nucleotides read TGTGCCAGCACCCAGGCTAGTGGGGCCAACGTCCTGACTTTC.